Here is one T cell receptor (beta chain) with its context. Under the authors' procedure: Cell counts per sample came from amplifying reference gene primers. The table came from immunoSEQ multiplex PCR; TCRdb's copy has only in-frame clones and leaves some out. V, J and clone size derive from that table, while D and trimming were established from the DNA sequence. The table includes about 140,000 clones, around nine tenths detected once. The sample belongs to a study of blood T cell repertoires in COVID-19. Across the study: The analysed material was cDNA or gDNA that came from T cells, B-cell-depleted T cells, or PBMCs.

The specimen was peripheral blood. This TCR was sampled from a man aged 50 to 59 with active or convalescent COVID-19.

CDR3: CASSVTGFMSGRAYNEQFF. The CDR3 DNA sequence: TGTGCCAGCAGCGTCACAGGGTTTATGAGCGGGAGGGCCTACAATGAGCAGTTCTTC. J is TRBJ2-1 and V is TRBV9; 10 bases agree with TRBD2. Germline V gene lookup returns CDR1 SGDLS and CDR2 YYNGEE. Germline trimming cut 2 bases from V and 2 bases from J; bases unmatched to any gene: 13. This CDR3 is built from 19 residues.